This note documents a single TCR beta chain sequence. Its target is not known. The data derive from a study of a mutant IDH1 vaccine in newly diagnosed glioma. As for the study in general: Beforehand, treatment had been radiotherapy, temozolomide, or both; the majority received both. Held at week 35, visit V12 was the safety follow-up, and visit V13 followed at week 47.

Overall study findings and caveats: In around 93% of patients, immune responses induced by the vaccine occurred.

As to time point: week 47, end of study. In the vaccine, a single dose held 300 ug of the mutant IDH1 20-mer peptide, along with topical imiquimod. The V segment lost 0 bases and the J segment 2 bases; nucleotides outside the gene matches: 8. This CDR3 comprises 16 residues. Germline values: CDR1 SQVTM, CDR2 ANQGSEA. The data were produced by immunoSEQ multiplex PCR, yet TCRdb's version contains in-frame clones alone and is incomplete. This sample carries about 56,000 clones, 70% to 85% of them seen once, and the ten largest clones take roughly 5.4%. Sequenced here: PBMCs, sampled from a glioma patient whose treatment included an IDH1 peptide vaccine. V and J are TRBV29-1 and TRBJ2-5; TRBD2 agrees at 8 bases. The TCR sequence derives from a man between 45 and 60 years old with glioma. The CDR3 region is CSVEDQKRGLQETQYF. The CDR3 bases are TGCAGCGTTGAAGATCAAAAGCGGGGGTTACAAGAGACCCAGTACTTC.